This record looks at one T cell receptor beta chain sequence and its context. The target antigen is unknown. V was shortened by 6 bases and J by 5 bases, with 14 bases between the two germline ends. The CDR3 runs to 14 residues. The germline V gene has CDR1 LNHDA and CDR2 SQIVND (reference sequence). This entry belongs to a study of cytomegalovirus exposure and HLA in healthy donors. The study, taken as a whole, reports: When a later analysis compared HLA-associated TCR beta chains with equally common others, the HLA-associated chains turned out to be more clonally expanded and to have lower generation probabilities. In a later analysis, TCR beta V- and J-gene trimming was associated with a missense DCLRE1C variant.

60 Vbeta and 13 Jbeta primers were used in PCR. Repertoires were generated with immunoSEQ multiplex PCR, while TCRdb's copy carries only in-frame clones and drops some. Of 200,000 to 250,000 clones in the sample, around four fifths were seen once. The receptor was derived from a woman aged 35 to 49 in good health and CMV-seronegative. Sequences were obtained from PBMCs. The V call is TRBV19, the J call TRBJ2-1; D gene unclear. The CDR3 is CASRAETRNNEQFF. As DNA, the CDR3 is TGTGCCAGTAGGGCTGAGACACGAAACAATGAGCAGTTCTTC.